The clone carrying this TCR beta chain has at least ten counts. Antigen unknown. Stated time point: patch test 2, 6 weeks after DPC sensitization. Described treatment: therapeutic diphenylcyclopropenone sensitization with weekly scalp DPC. It was unfractionated whole blood from which total RNA was extracted. These data belong to a study of human T cells and chemical hapten exposure. Study information: Patients, chiefly female, had alopecia areata, totalis or universalis.

TCRdb recomputed calls from the RACE reads with MiXCR, one row per CDR3 protein. Altogether 35,000 to 50,000 distinct CDR3 sequences are present, 9.6% being singletons, with the ten largest covering 13% to 15%. The study, taken as a whole, reports: There was no change with DPC sensitization in TCRs above 1 in 1000 frequency.

Germline V gene sequence: CDR1 MDHEN, CDR2 SYDVKM. The V segment lost 5 bases and the J segment 4 bases; nucleotides outside the gene matches: 7. This CDR3 is built from 15 residues. This TCR was sampled from a woman in her twenties or thirties with alopecia areata. Some clones in this sample may be carry-over from other donors' samples. The sequenced sample was whole blood, obtained in connection with sensitization to the hapten diphenylcyclopropenone (DPC). The V and J genes are TRBV28 and TRBJ2-1; 8 nucleotides align to TRBD1. The CDR3 here is CASSLGTGPYNEQFF. The DNA for the CDR3 is TGTGCCAGCAGTCTTGGGACAGGACCATACAATGAGCAGTTCTTC. The variable domain in full, with the rest retrieved from reference TRBV28 and TRBJ2-1, is DVKVTQSSRYLVKRTGEKVFLECVQDMDHENMFWYRQDPGLGLRLIYFSYDVKMKEKGDIPEGYSVSREKKERFSLILESASTNQTSMYLCASSLGTGPYNEQFFGPGTRLTVL.